This T cell receptor (beta chain) is from a study of T cells after somatic rescue of genetic block. Some clones are missing from TCRdb's copy, which holds only in-frame ones; the method was immunoSEQ multiplex PCR. This table holds tens of thousands of clones, approximately 91% found once. CDR3 length equals 15 residues. Looked up from germline, CDR1 is SGHRS and CDR2 is YFSETQ. The V end was cut by 4 bases, the J end by 2 bases, with 15 bases between. The sample was peripheral blood mononuclear cells (PBMCs). The TCR sequence derives from a man aged 25 to 40. This chain links TRBV5-1 with TRBJ2-5, with D perhaps given as TRBD1 or TRBD2 (5 bases each). The CDR3 DNA is TGCGCCAGCAGCCCGGGACCGCGTGGGCAAGAGACCCAGTACTTC. Residues: CASSPGPRGQETQYF.